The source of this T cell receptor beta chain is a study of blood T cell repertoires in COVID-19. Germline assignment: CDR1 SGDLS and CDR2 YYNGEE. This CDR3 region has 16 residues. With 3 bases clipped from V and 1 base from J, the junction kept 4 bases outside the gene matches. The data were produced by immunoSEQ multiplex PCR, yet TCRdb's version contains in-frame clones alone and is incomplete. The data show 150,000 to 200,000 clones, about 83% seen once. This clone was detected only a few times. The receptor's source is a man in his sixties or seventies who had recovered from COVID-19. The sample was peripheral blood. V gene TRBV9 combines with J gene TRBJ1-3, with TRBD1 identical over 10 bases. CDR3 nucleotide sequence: TGTGCCAGCAGCGAAAGGGACAGGGGTTCTGGAAACACCATATATTTT. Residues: CASSERDRGSGNTIYF.